The source of this T cell receptor beta chain is a study of identical twins. Notes on the study in general: Clonotypes of the beta chain that were abundant in cord blood carried fewer insertions (memory repertoires showed none). It was possible that invariant MAIT and iNKT cells partly confounded the zero-insertion analyses.

Per germline, CDR1 SGDLS and CDR2 YYNGEE. V lost 4 bases and J lost 0, with 19 bases in between. The length of the CDR3 is 17 residues. TCRdb reanalysed the 5' RACE reads using MiXCR and keeps one entry per CDR3 protein. The sample carries some 460,000 distinct CDR3 sequences, approximately 15% recorded once. Healthy Caucasians, and only they, were the donors. This clonotype was seen a few times. Its specificity is unknown. This sample also appeared in a second study, on yellow fever vaccine responses in identical twins.

The source material was CD4+ T cells sorted from blood. This receptor was obtained from a woman under 30 in good health. The chain is built from TRBV9 and TRBJ1-1; perhaps TRBD1 as D (6 bases). In DNA, the CDR3 is TGTGCCAGCAGCAAGGACTCTTACAGGGAGATGAACACTGAAGCTTTCTTT. The encoded protein is CASSKDSYREMNTEAFF.